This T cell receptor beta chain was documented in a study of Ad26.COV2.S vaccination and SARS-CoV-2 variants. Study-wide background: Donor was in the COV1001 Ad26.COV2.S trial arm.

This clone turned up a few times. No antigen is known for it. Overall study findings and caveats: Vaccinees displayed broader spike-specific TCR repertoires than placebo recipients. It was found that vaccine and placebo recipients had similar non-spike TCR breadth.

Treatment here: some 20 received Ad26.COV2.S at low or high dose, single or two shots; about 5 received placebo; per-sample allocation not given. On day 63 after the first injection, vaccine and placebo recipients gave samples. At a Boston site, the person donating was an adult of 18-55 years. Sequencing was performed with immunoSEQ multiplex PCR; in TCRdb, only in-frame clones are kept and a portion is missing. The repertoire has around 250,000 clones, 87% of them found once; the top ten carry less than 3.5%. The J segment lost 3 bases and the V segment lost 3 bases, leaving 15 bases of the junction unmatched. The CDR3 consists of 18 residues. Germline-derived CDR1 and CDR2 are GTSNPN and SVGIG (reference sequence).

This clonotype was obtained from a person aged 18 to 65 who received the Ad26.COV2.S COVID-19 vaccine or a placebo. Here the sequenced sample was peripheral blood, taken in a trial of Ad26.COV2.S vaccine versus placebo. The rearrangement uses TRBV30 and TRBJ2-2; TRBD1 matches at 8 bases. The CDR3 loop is CAWSGEKRTGWHTGELFF. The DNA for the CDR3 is TGTGCCTGGAGCGGGGAAAAGAGGACAGGGTGGCACACCGGGGAGCTGTTTTTT.